This record covers a single T cell receptor (beta chain). No antigen is known for it. V lost 3 bases, J lost 4 bases, and 9 bases stayed unmatched. CDR3 length: 17 amino acids. Germline V gives CDR1 MGHRA, CDR2 YSYEKL. The data originate from a study of cytomegalovirus exposure and HLA in healthy donors. The PCR had 60 Vbeta and 13 Jbeta primers. The repertoire was sequenced with immunoSEQ multiplex PCR; TCRdb's copy has only in-frame clones and lacks some. This table has approximately 150,000 clones, around 82% appearing once. Points from the study as a whole: DRB1 showed the most TCR associations and HLA-C the fewest in a later analysis, as rates varied by HLA locus. Because they were indistinguishable, some V segments, including TRBV6-2 and TRBV6-3, were excluded. Reported results showed that the classifier diagnosed cytomegalovirus status with high specificity and sensitivity.

The gene calls are TRBV4-1 and TRBJ1-3, with TRBD1 matching 10 bases. The clonotype comes from a man aged 50 or older in good health and CMV-seropositive. The specimen sequenced was PBMCs. The CDR3 spells CASSQMGQGLKGNTIYF. As DNA, the CDR3 is TGCGCCAGCAGCCAGATGGGACAGGGGTTAAAGGGAAACACCATATATTTT.